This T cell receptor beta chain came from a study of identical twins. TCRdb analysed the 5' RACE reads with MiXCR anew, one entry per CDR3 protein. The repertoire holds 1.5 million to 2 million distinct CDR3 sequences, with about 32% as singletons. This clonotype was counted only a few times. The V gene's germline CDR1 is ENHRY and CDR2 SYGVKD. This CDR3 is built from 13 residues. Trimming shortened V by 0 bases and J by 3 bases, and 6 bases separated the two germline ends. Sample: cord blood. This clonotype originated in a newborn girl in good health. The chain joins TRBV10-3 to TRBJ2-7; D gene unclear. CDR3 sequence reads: CAISESQRYEQYF. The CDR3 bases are TGTGCCATCAGTGAGTCTCAGCGCTACGAGCAGTACTTC.